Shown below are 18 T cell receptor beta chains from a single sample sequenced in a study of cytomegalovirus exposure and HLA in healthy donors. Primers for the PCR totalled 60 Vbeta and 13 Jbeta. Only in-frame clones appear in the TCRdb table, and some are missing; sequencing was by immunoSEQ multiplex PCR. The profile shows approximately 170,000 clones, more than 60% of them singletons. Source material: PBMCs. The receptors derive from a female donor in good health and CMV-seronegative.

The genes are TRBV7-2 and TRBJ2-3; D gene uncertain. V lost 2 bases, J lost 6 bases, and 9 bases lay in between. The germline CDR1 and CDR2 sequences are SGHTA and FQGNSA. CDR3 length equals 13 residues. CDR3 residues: CASSLQSPDTQYF. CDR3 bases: TGTGCCAGCAGCTTACAGTCCCCCGATACGCAGTATTTT. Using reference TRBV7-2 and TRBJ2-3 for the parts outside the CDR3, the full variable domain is GAGVSQSPSNKVTEKGKDVELRCDPISGHTALYWYRQSLGQGLEFLIYFQGNSAPDKSGLPSDRFSAERTGGSVSTLTIQRTQQEDSAVYLCASSLQSPDTQYFGPGTRLTVL.

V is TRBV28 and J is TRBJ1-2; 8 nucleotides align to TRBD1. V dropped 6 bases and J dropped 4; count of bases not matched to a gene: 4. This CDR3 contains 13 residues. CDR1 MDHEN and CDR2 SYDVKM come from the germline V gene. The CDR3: CASSLGQGYGYTF. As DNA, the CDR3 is TGTGCCAGCAGCCTCGGACAGGGCTATGGCTACACCTTC.

For the CDR3, the DNA is TGTGCCAGCAGTGAAGGACTAGCGGGAAACCGCCACGAGCAGTTCTTC. This gives the protein CASSEGLAGNRHEQFF. The rearrangement joins TRBV25-1 to TRBJ2-1; 12 bases match TRBD2. The V segment lost 2 bases and the J segment 10 bases; nucleotides outside the gene matches: 9. The CDR3 runs to 16 residues. Germline CDR1 is MGHDK and CDR2 is SYGVNS.

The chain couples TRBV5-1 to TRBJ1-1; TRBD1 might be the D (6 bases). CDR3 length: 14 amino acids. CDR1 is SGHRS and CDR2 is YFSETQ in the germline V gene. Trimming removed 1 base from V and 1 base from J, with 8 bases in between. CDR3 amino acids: CASSLLQGNTEAFF. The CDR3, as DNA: TGCGCCAGCAGCTTGTTACAGGGGAACACTGAAGCTTTCTTT.

CDR3 sequence (DNA): TGTGCCAGTAGTCGACAGGGGGCTAAAGGTGGCTACACCTTC. Protein product: CASSRQGAKGGYTF. The chain links TRBV27 to TRBJ1-2; 10 nucleotides match TRBD1. Germline CDR1 MNHEY, CDR2 SMNVEV (reference sequence). This CDR3 is 14 amino acids long. Trimming removed 9 bases from V and 7 bases from J; junction bases left unmatched: 11.

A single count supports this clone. The CDR3 is CASSPLLEKLFF. The DNA of the CDR3 is TGTGCCAGCAGCCCCCTTCTTGAAAAACTGTTTTTT. The rearrangement links TRBV6-1 to TRBJ1-4, with no clear D. The CDR3 runs 12 residues. V lost 6 bases, J lost 7 bases, and 9 bases lay in between. Germline values: CDR1 MNHNS, CDR2 SASEGT.

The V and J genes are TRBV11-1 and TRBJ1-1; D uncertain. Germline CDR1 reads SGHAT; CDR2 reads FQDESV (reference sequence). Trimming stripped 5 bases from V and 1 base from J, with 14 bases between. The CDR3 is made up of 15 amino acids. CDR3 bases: TGTGCCAGCAGCCTAGATGGAACGGGGAACACTGAAGCTTTCTTT. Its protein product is CASSLDGTGNTEAFF. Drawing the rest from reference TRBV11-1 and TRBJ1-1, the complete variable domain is EAEVAQSPRYKITEKSQAVAFWCDPISGHATLYWYRQILGQGPELLVQFQDESVVDDSQLPKDRFSAERLKGVDSTLKIQPAELGDSAMYLCASSLDGTGNTEAFFGQGTRLTVV.

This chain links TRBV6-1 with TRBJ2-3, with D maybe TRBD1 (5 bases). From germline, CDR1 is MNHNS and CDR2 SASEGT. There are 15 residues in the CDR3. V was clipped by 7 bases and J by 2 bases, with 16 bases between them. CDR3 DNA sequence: TGTGCCAGCACCGTGGCAGGGTGGGACACAGATACGCAGTATTTT. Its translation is CASTVAGWDTDTQYF.

CDR3 in DNA: TGCGCCAGCAGTCAATCAGGGACAAGAATGAACACTGAAGCTTTCTTT. This codes for CASSQSGTRMNTEAFF. The chain employs TRBV23-1 and TRBJ1-1; maybe TRBD1 (6 bases). TRBV23-1 is filed as an ORF, its function uncertain. Trimming pared 0 bases from V and 0 bases from J, leaving 11 bases between. This CDR3 has 16 amino acids.

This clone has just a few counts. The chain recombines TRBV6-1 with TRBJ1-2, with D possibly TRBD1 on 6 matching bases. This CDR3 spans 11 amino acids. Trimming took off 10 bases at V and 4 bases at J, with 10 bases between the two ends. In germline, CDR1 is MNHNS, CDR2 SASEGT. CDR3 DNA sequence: TGTGCCACTGACAGGCCCTATGGCTACACCTTC. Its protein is CATDRPYGYTF.

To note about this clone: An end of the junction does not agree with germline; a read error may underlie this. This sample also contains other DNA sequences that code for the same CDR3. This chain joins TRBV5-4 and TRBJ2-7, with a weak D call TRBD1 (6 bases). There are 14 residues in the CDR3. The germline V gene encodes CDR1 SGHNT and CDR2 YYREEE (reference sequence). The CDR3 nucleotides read TGCGCCAGCAGCTTGGGCAGGGGAAGGGACGAGCAGTACTTC. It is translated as CASSLGRGRDEQYF. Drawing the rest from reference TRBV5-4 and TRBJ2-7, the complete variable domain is ETGVTQSPTHLIKTRGQQVTLRCSSQSGHNTVSWYQQALGQGPQFIFQYYREEENGRGNFPPRFSGLQFPNYSSELNVNALELDDSALYLCASSLGRGRDEQYFGPGTRLTVT.

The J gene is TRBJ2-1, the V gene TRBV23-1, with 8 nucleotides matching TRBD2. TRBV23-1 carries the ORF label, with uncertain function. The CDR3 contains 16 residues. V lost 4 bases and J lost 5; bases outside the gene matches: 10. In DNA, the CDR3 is TGCGCCAGCAGTCCTACTCTGGGTAGCGGGAACAATGAGCAGTTCTTC. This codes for CASSPTLGSGNNEQFF.

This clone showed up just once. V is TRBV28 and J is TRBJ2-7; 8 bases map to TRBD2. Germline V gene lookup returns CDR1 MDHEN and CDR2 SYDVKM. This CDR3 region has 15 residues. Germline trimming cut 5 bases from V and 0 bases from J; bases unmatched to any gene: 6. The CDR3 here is CASSQSGSSSYEQYF. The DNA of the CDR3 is TGTGCCAGCAGTCAAAGCGGGAGCAGCTCCTACGAGCAGTACTTC.

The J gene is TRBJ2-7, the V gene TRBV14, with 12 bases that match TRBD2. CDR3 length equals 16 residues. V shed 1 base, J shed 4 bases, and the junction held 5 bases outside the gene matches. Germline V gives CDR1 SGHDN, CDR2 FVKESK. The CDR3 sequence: CASSQVTSGSPYEQYF. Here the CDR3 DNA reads TGTGCCAGCAGCCAAGTGACTAGCGGGAGTCCTTACGAGCAGTACTTC.

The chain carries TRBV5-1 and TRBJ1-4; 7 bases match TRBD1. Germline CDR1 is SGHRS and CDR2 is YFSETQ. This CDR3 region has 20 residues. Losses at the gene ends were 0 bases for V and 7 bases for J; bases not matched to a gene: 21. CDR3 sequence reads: CASSLAMRTGAGPISEKLFF. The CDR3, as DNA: TGCGCCAGCAGCTTGGCTATGAGGACAGGAGCGGGTCCGATTTCTGAAAAACTGTTTTTT.

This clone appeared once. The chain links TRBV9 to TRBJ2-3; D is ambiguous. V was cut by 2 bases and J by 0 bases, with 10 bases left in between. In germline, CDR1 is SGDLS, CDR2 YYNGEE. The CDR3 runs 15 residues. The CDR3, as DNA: TGTGCCAGCAGCGTGATGAGAGGAAGCACAGATACGCAGTATTTT. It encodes CASSVMRGSTDTQYF.

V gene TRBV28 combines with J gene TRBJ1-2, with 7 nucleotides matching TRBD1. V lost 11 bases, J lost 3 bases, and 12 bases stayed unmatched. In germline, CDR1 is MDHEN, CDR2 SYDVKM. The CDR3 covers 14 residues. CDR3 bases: TGTGCCGGAGGAGAACACAGGGGAGACTATGGCTACACCTTC. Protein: CAGGEHRGDYGYTF.

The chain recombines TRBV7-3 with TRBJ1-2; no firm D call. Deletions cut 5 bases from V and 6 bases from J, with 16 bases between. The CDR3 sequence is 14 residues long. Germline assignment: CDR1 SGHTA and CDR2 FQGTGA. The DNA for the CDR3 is TGTGCCAGCAGCCCCACCCTAATGAGGGATGGCTACACCTTC. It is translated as CASSPTLMRDGYTF.